The following is a TCR beta chain sequence with its context. Antigen specificity is unknown. The data originate from a study of T-cell memory formation after mild COVID-19. Findings of the study overall: Proof of SARS-CoV-2 specificity was absent for the second-wave clones that crested on day 37.

Sample barcodes and UMIs were carried by the TCR alpha and TCR beta cDNA libraries that 5'RACE generated with constant-segment primers. TCRdb used MiXCR to reprocess the 5' RACE reads, holding one entry per CDR3 protein. The sample consists of hundreds of thousands of distinct CDR3 sequences, approximately 15% of them appearing once. CDR3 size: 16 residues. Trimming removed 7 bases at V and 3 bases at J, with 22 bases between. From germline, CDR1 is DFQATT and CDR2 SNEGSKA (reference sequence). The sequence came from a man between 18 and 29 years old who had mild COVID-19 (a few samples of this study predate the infection). Cell type and time point are not known. The source material was PBMCs or a T cell subset sorted from them (not recorded which). This rearrangement joins TRBV20-1 to TRBJ2-1; D could derive from TRBD1 or TRBD2 (6 bases each). The CDR3 protein is CSVLRNGGTLYNEQFF. The CDR3 nucleotides read TGCAGTGTATTGAGGAACGGGGGCACCCTCTACAATGAGCAGTTCTTC.